This passage covers 6 T cell receptor beta chains from one sample sequenced in a study of blood T cell repertoires in COVID-19. Profiling relied on immunoSEQ multiplex PCR, and the TCRdb table lists in-frame clones only, not all of them. The sample records roughly 38,000 clones, roughly 80% being singletons. Sample: peripheral blood. The receptors come from a man older than 75 with active or convalescent COVID-19.

This clone has only one observation. This chain joins TRBV27 and TRBJ2-7; 10 nucleotides agree with TRBD2. The CDR3 loop spans 21 amino acids. The germline gives CDR1 MNHEY, CDR2 SMNVEV (reference sequence). Germline trimming cut 2 bases from V and 3 bases from J; bases unmatched to any gene: 22. CDR3 sequence: CASSLKTMIGFSSGSIYEQYF. In DNA, the CDR3 is TGTGCCAGCAGTTTAAAGACCATGATTGGGTTTTCTAGCGGGAGTATCTACGAGCAGTACTTC.

The rearrangement links TRBV7-2 to TRBJ2-3; 10 bases are shared with TRBD2. The germline V gene has CDR1 SGHTA and CDR2 FQGNSA. There are 18 residues in the CDR3. J was trimmed by 4 bases and V by 0 bases; bases with no gene match: 10. The DNA for the CDR3 is TGTGCCAGCAGCTTAGCGAAGGTAGCGGGGGGTGGGTCAGATACGCAGTATTTT. It yields the protein CASSLAKVAGGGSDTQYF.

The gene calls are TRBV5-5 and TRBJ2-3; a weak D match, TRBD2 (6 bases). This CDR3 comprises 13 residues. V lost 2 bases to trimming and J lost 4 bases, with 8 bases between them. Per germline, CDR1 SGHKS and CDR2 YYEKEE (reference sequence). The CDR3 region is CASSLLAADTQYF. The CDR3 DNA sequence: TGTGCCAGCAGCTTACTAGCCGCAGATACGCAGTATTTT.

This chain links TRBV12-3 or TRBV12-4 with TRBJ2-2, with 7 bases aligning to TRBD2. This CDR3 comprises 13 residues. V trimming: 7 bases; J trimming: 6 bases; junction bases outside the gene matches: 5. Here the CDR3 DNA reads TGTGCCAGCACAGCAGGGAGGGCCGGGGAGCTGTTTTTT. Residues: CASTAGRAGELFF.

This clone turned up a few times. This chain links TRBV10-3 with TRBJ2-1; possibly TRBD1 for D (6 bases). CDR1 and CDR2 from the germline V gene are ENHRY and SYGVKD. V dropped 3 bases and J dropped 6 bases, with 12 bases sitting between them. The CDR3 runs to 14 residues. The CDR3 region has the DNA TGTGCCATCAGTGATAACAGGGTGGGCAATGAGCAGTTCTTC. Encoded protein: CAISDNRVGNEQFF.

This sequence joins TRBV6-2 or TRBV6-3 and TRBJ2-1; 7 nucleotides agree with TRBD1. Unmatched junction bases numbered 4, after V lost 3 bases and J lost 5 bases. CDR3 length: 14 residues. The germline V gene encodes CDR1 MNHEY and CDR2 SVGEGT. The CDR3 here is CASSYLGTDNEQFF. The CDR3 bases are TGTGCCAGCAGTTATTTGGGGACAGACAATGAGCAGTTCTTC.